Sequencing of this T cell receptor (beta chain) was carried out in a study of OX40 agonist ivuxolimab in advanced cancers. As for the study in general: The patients received ivuxolimab by intravenous route every 2 weeks at 0.01 to 10 mg/kg. Patients treated during dose escalation were battling hepatocellular carcinoma, melanoma, renal cell or head and neck cancer. There were three patients with partial responses, one having hepatocellular carcinoma and two cutaneous melanoma.

This CDR3 has 15 amino acids. The germline V gene encodes CDR1 SNHLY and CDR2 FYNNEI. Germline trimming cut 5 bases from V and 0 bases from J; bases unmatched to any gene: 4. Data came from immunoSEQ multiplex PCR; TCRdb stores just in-frame clones and leaves some out. Of tens of thousands of clones in the sample, roughly 80% were seen once. Autoimmune disease history or systemic immunosuppression led to patient exclusion. This specimen consisted of CD4+ or CD8+ T cells sorted from blood, obtained in a trial of the OX40 agonist ivuxolimab. The TCR originated in an adult with an advanced solid tumor such as melanoma, head and neck, liver or kidney cancer. This sequence joins TRBV2 and TRBJ2-3, with 8 positions matching TRBD2. The CDR3 coding sequence is TGTGCCAGCAGTCGAGCGGGGGAGAGCACAGATACGCAGTATTTT. This translates into CASSRAGESTDTQYF.